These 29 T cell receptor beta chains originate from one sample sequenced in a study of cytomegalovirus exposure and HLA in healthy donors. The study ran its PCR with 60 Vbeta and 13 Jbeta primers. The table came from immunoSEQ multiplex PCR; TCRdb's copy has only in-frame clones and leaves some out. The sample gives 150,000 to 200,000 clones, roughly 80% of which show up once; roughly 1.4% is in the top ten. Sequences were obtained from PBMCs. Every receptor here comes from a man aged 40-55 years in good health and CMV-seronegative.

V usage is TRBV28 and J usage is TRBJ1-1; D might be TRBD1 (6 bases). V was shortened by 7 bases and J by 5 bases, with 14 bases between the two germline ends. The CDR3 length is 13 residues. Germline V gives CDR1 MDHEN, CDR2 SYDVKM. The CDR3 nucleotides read TGTGCCAGCACATACAGGGTACGGACTGAAGCTTTCTTT. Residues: CASTYRVRTEAFF.

CDR3 coding DNA: TGTGCCAGCAGCTTGGCGACAGGACACACAGATACGCAGTATTTT. Protein: CASSLATGHTDTQYF. The chain links TRBV7-9 to TRBJ2-3; TRBD1 might be the D (6 bases). The CDR3 sequence is 15 residues long. V was clipped by 3 bases and J by 2 bases, with 12 bases between them. Germline V gene sequence: CDR1 SEHNR, CDR2 FQNEAQ (reference sequence).

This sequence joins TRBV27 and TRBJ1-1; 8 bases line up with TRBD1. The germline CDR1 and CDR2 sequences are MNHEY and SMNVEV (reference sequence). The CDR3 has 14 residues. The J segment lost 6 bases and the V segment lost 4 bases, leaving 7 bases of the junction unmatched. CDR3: CASSYTGTGSEAFF. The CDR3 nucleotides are TGTGCCAGCAGTTACACCGGGACAGGCTCTGAAGCTTTCTTT.

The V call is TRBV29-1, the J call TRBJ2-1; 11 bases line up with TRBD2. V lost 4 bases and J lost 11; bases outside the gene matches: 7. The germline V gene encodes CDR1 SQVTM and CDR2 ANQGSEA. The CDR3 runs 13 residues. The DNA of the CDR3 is TGCAGCGTTGCTCTAGCGGGGGGCCAACAGCAGTTCTTC. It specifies CSVALAGGQQQFF.

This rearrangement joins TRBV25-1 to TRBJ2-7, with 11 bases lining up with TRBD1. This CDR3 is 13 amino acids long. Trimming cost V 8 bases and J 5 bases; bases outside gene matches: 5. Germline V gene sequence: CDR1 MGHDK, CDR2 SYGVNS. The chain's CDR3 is CASSDRGRHEQYF. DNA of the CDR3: TGTGCCAGCTCGGACAGGGGGCGTCACGAGCAGTACTTC.

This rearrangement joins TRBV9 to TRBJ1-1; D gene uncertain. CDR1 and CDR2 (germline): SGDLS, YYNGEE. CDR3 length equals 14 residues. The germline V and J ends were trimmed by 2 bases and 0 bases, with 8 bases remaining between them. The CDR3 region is CASSVLTLNTEAFF. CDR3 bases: TGTGCCAGCAGCGTTTTGACACTGAACACTGAAGCTTTCTTT.

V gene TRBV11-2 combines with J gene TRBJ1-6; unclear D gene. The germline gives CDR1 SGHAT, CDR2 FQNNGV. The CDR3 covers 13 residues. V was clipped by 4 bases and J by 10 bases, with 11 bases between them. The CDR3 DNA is TGTGCCAGCAGCTCTCAACTAGGGTCACCCCTCCACTTT. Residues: CASSSQLGSPLHF. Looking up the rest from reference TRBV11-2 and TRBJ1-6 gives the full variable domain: EAGVAQSPRYKIIEKRQSVAFWCNPISGHATLYWYQQILGQGPKLLIQFQNNGVVDDSQLPKDRFSAERLKGVDSTLKIQPAKLEDSAVYLCASSSQLGSPLHFGNGTRLTVT.

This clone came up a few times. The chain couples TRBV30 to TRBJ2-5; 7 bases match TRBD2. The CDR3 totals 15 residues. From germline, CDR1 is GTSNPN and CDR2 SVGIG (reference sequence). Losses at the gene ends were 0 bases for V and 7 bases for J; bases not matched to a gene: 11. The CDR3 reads CAWSVRGGPRGTQYF. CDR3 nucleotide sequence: TGTGCCTGGAGTGTGAGGGGAGGGCCCAGAGGGACCCAGTACTTC.

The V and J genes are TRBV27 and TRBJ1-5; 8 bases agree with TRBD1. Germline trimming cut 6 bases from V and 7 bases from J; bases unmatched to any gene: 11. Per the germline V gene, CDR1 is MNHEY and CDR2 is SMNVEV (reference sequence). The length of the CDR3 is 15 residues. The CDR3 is CASRGQGKGGQPQHF. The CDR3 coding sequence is TGTGCCAGCAGAGGACAGGGCAAGGGAGGACAGCCCCAGCATTTT.

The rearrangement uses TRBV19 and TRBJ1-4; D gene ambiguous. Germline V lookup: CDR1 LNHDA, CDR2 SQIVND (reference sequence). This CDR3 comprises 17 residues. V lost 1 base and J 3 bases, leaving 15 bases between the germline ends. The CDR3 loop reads CASSIVVRRSSNEKLFF. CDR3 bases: TGTGCCAGTAGTATAGTAGTACGGAGATCCTCTAATGAAAAACTGTTTTTT.

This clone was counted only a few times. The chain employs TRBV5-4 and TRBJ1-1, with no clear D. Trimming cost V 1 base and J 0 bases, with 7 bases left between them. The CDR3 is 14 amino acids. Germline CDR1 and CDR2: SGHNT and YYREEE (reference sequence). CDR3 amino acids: CASSLTSVNTEAFF. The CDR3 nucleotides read TGTGCCAGCAGCTTGACGTCAGTGAACACTGAAGCTTTCTTT.

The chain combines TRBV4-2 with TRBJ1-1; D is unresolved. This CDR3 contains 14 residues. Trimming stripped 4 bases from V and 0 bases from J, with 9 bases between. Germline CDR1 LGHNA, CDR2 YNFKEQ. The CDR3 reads CASSRGGMNTEAFF. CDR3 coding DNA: TGTGCCAGCAGCCGGGGAGGGATGAACACTGAAGCTTTCTTT.

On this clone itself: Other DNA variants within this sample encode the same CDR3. CDR3 sequence: CASSLGRGHEQYF. The CDR3 nucleotides read TGTGCCAGCAGCTTAGGCAGGGGCCACGAGCAGTACTTC. This chain uses TRBV5-6 with TRBJ2-7; D possibly corresponds to TRBD1 (6 bases). Germline assignment: CDR1 SGHDT and CDR2 YYEEEE. This CDR3 is built from 13 residues. Trimming removed 2 bases at V and 5 bases at J, with 11 bases between.

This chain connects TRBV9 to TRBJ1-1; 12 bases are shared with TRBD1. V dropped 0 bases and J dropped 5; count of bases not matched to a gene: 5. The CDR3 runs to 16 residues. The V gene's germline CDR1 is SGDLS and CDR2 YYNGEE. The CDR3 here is CASSVGGDRGRTEAFF. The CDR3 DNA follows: TGTGCCAGCAGCGTAGGGGGGGACAGGGGGCGGACTGAAGCTTTCTTT.

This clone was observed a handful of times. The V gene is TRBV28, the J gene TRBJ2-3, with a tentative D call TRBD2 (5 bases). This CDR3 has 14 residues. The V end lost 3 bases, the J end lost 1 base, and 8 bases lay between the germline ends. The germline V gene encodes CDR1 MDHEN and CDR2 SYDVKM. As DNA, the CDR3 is TGTGCCAGCAGTTTGAGTAGCGGCACAGATACGCAGTATTTT. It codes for CASSLSSGTDTQYF.

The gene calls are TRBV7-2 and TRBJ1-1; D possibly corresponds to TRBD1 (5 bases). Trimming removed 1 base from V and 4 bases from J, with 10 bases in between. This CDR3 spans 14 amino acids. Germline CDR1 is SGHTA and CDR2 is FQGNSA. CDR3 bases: TGTGCCAGCAGCTTAGGGGTGGGGCTCACTGAAGCTTTCTTT. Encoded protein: CASSLGVGLTEAFF.

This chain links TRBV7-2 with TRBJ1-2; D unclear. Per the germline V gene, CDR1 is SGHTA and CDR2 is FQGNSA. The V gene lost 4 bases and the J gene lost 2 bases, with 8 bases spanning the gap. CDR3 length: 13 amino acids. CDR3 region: CASSSDKNYGYTF. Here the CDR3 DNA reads TGTGCCAGCAGCTCTGACAAGAACTATGGCTACACCTTC.

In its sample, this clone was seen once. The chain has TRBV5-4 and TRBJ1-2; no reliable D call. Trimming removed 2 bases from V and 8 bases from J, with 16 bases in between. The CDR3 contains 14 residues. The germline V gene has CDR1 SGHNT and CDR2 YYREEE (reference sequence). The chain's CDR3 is CASSFFIGVWGYTF. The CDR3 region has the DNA TGTGCCAGCAGCTTTTTCATTGGAGTATGGGGCTACACCTTC. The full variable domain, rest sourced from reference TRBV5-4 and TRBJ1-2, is ETGVTQSPTHLIKTRGQQVTLRCSSQSGHNTVSWYQQALGQGPQFIFQYYREEENGRGNFPPRFSGLQFPNYSSELNVNALELDDSALYLCASSFFIGVWGYTFGSGTRLTVV.

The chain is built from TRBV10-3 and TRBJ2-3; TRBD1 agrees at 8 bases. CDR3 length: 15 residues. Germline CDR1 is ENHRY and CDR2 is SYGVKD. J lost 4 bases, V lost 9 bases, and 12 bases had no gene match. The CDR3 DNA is TGTGCCATTAGACAGGGGCCCCCGGGGGCAGATACGCAGTATTTT. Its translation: CAIRQGPPGADTQYF.

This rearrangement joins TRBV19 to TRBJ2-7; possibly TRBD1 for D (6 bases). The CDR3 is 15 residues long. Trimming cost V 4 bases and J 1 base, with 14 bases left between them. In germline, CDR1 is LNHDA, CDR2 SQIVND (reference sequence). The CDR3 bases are TGTGCCAGTAGTAATTCCGGAACAGGGTCCTACGAGCAGTACTTC. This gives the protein CASSNSGTGSYEQYF. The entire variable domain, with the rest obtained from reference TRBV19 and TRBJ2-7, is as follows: DGGITQSPKYLFRKEGQNVTLSCEQNLNHDAMYWYRQDPGQGLRLIYYSQIVNDFQKGDIAEGYSVSREKKESFPLTVTSAQKNPTAFYLCASSNSGTGSYEQYFGPGTRLTVT.

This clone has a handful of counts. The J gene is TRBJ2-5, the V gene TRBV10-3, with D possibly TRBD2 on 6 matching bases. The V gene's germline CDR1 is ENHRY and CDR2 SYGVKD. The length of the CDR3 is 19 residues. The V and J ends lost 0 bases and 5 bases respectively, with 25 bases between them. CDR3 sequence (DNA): TGTGCCATCAGTGAGTCCAGAGGACTACTTTCAAACATCGGGGAGACCCAGTACTTC. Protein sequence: CAISESRGLLSNIGETQYF.

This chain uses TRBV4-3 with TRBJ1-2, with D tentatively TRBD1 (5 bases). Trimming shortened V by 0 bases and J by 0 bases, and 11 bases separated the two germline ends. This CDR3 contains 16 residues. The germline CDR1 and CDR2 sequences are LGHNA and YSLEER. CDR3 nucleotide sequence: TGCGCCAGCAGCCAAGAGTCCTCGGGGGCTAACTATGGCTACACCTTC. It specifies CASSQESSGANYGYTF.

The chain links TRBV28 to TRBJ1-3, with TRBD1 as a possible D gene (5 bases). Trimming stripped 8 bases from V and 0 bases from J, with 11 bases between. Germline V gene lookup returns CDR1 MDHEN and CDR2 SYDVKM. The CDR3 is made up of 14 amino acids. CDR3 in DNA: TGTGCCAGCCTACAGGCAAACTCTGGAAACACCATATATTTT. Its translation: CASLQANSGNTIYF.

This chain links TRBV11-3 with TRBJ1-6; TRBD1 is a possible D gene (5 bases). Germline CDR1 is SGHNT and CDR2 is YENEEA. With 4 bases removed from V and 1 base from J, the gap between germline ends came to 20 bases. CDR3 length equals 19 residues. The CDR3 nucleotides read TGTGCCAGCAGCTCAGACGCCCTCGCGGGGGTTTCCTATAATTCACCCCTCCACTTT. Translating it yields CASSSDALAGVSYNSPLHF.

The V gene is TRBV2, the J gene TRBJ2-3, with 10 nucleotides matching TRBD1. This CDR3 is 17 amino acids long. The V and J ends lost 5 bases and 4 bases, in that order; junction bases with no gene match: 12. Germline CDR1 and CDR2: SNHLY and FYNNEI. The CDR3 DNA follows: TGTGCCAGCAGTCTTGGTCCTTCGACAGGGGGCGCAGATACGCAGTATTTT. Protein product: CASSLGPSTGGADTQYF.

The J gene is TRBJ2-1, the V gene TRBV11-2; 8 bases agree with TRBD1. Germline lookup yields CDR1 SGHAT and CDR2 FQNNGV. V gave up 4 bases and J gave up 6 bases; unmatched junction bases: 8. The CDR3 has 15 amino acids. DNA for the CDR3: TGTGCCAGCAGCTCCCACAGGGGGAAGTTCAATGAGCAGTTCTTC. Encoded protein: CASSSHRGKFNEQFF.

The CDR3 spells CASSIFGNTEAFF. CDR3 DNA sequence: TGTGCCAGTAGTATTTTCGGGAACACTGAAGCTTTCTTT. The chain recombines TRBV19 with TRBJ1-1; D is undetermined. The CDR3 totals 13 residues. Trimming removed 3 bases from V and 1 base from J, with 6 bases in between. The V gene's germline CDR1 is LNHDA and CDR2 SQIVND (reference sequence).

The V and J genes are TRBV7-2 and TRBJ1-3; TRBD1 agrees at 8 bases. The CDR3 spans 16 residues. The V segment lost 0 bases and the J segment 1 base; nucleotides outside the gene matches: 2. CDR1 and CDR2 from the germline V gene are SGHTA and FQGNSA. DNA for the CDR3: TGTGCCAGCAGCTTAGCAGGGACAGGATCTGGAAACACCATATATTTT. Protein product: CASSLAGTGSGNTIYF.

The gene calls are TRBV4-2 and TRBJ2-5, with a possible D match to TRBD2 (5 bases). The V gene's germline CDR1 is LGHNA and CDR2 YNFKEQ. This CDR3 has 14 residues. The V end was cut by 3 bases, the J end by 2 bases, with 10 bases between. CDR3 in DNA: TGTGCCAGCAGCCACAGCTCGGGGCAAGAGACCCAGTACTTC. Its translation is CASSHSSGQETQYF.